The present T cell receptor (beta chain) was sequenced within a study of T cell responses to AZD1222 COVID-19 vaccine. Comment on this clone: Antigen unknown.

Trimming removed 0 bases at V and 7 bases at J, with 13 bases between. The germline V gene encodes CDR1 SGHNT and CDR2 YYREEE (reference sequence). CDR3 size: 14 residues. Sequencing was performed with immunoSEQ multiplex PCR; in TCRdb, only in-frame clones are kept and a portion is missing. This repertoire shows 75,000 to 85,000 clones, roughly nine tenths found once; its top ten account for around 1.5%. Study-wide points: Donors, mostly white British, included more females; clonal diversity was possibly underestimated.

The source was peripheral blood, collected 28 days after the second AZD1222 dose. This clonotype was obtained from an adult who received the AZD1222 COVID-19 vaccine. This chain uses TRBV5-4 with TRBJ1-1; D call uncertain. Here the CDR3 reads CASSLAAGTREAFF. The CDR3 nucleotides read TGTGCCAGCAGCTTGGCGGCGGGCACCCGTGAAGCTTTCTTT.